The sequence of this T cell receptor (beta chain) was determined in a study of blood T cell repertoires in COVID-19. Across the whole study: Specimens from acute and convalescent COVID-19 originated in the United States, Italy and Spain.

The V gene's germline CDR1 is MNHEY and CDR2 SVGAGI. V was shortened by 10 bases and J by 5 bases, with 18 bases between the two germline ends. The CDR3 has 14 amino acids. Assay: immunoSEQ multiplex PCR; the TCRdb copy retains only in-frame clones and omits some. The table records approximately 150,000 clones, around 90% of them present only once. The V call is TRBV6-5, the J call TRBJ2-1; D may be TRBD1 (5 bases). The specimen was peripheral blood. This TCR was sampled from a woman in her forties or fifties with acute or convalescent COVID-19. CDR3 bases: TGTGCCACCCTAAGGGGTGCGATAAACAATGAGCAGTTCTTC. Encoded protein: CATLRGAINNEQFF.